This TCR beta chain was profiled in a study of early T cells in non-severe SARS-CoV-2 infection (dated by TCRdb to about 2021). Regarding the complete study: Bulk RNA from unsorted whole blood was used for TCR sequencing, so alpha and beta chains could not be paired. The paper as a whole reports these results and caveats: VDJdb matching was skewed toward anti-spike CD8 responses, so virus-specific expansions were likely underestimated and private and CD4 specificities were missed.

Germline trimming: 0 bases from V, 6 bases from J; junction bases outside gene matches: 6. The CDR3 contains 14 residues, cysteine and phenylalanine counted. Only the CDR3 DNA is retained, 42 bases long and in frame from the first base. Based on the germline V gene (reference sequence), the CDR1 and CDR2 sequences are GTSNPN and SVGIG. The method was 5' RACE. Sequencing was performed on a NextSeq 500. The TCR library protocol attached unique molecular identifiers to individual cDNA molecules to correct for sequencing error and PCR bias. TCR alpha and beta chains were both sequenced, and the abundances of alpha and beta sequences in each sample were closely correlated with each other. The study's own analysis went as follows. Decombinator V4 was used to perform V gene, J gene and CDR3 annotation of TCR sequences. Expanded TCRs were defined as changing significantly between any two time points under a Poisson model with p below 0.0001. Abundances of TCRs were expressed as counts per million after normalisation to the total number of TCRs sequenced in each sample. TRAV1-2 paired with TRAJ12, TRAJ20 or TRAJ33 defined MAIT TCRs, while TRAV10 paired with TRAJ18 defined iNKT TCRs. A search of VDJdb, accessed on 1 November 2021, was run for TCRs annotated to CMV, EBV and SARS-CoV-2, with TCRs annotated for multiple antigens excluded. TCRdb trimmed public reads at Q25 via fastp, called clones via MiXCR and kept in-frame beta chains. Each CDR3 protein appears once, grouped with its most common genes and DNA. TCRdb's processing, not the authors', yielded these V and J calls. This sample holds some 71,000 distinct CDR3 sequences; over 9.5% were observed only once. Almost 6.5% of the sample goes to the ten largest clones.

The study was a case-control design nested within a healthcare worker cohort in London, UK, with weekly nasopharyngeal swab PCR tests and blood sampling. Between 23 and 31 March 2020, the week of the UK lockdown, healthcare workers were enrolled and then followed up weekly for as long as 16 weeks. Ten or more counts support this clonotype. The antigen it binds to is not known. The record has no base qualities; no much larger clone is one base away. The rearrangement joined TRBV30 to TRBJ2-3; 7 central bases correspond to TRBD2. Sequencing input: whole blood. This clonotype was obtained from an adult who was a healthcare worker with PCR-confirmed SARS-CoV-2 infection or an uninfected control (not recorded which). The CDR3 protein: CAWSVTLGGDTQYF. The DNA sequence reads TGTGCCTGGAGTGTAACATTGGGGGGGGATACGCAGTATTTT.